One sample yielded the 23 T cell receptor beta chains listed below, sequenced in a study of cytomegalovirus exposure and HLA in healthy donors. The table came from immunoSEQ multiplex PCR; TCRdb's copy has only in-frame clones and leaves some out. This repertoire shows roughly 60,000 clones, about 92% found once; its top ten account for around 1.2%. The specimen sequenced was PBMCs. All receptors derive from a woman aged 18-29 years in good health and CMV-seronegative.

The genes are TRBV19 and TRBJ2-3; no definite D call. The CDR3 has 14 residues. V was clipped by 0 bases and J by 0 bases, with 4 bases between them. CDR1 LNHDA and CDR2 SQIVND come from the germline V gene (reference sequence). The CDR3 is CASSIDGSTDTQYF. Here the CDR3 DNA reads TGTGCCAGTAGTATAGACGGGAGCACAGATACGCAGTATTTT.

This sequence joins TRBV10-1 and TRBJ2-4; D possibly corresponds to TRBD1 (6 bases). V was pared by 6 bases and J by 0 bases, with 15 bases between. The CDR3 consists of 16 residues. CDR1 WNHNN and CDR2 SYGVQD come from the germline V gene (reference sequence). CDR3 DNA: TGCGCCAGCAGCCATACTGGACAGCTAGCCAAAAACATTCAGTACTTC. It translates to CASSHTGQLAKNIQYF.

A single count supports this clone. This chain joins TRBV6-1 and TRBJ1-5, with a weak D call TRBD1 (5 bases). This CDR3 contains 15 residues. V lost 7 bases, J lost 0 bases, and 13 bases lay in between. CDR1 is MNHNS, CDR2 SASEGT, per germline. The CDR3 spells CASNAEGYSNQPQHF. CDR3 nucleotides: TGTGCCAGCAACGCGGAGGGGTATAGCAATCAGCCCCAGCATTTT.

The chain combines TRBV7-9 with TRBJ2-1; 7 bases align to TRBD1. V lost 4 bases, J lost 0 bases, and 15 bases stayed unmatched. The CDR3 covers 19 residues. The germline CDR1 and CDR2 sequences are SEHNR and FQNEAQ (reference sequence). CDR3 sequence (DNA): TGTGCCAGCAGCTCCCAGGGGGTTACCGCAACTGGCTCCTACAATGAGCAGTTCTTC. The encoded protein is CASSSQGVTATGSYNEQFF.

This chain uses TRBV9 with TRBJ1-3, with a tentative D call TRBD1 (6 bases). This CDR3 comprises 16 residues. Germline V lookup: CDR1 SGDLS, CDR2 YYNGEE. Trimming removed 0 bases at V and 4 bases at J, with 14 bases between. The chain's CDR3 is CASSVGSTGPGNTIYF. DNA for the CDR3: TGTGCCAGCAGCGTAGGGTCGACAGGACCAGGAAACACCATATATTTT.

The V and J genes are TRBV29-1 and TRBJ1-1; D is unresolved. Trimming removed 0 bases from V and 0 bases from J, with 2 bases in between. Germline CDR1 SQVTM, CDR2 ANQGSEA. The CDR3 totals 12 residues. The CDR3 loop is CSVEDLNTEAFF. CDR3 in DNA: TGCAGCGTTGAAGACTTGAACACTGAAGCTTTCTTT. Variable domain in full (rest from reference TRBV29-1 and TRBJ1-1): SAVISQKPSRDICQRGTSLTIQCQVDSQVTMMFWYRQQPGQSLTLIATANQGSEATYESGFVIDKFPISRPNLTFSTLTVSNMSPEDSSIYLCSVEDLNTEAFFGQGTRLTVV.

CDR3 region: CASRTQGVRLLGYTF. The CDR3 DNA reads TGTGCCAGCAGGACTCAGGGGGTCCGCCTCCTTGGCTACACCTTC. The chain carries TRBV6-1 and TRBJ1-2; TRBD1 agrees at 7 bases. CDR1 and CDR2 (germline): MNHNS, SASEGT. V dropped 6 bases and J dropped 7; count of bases not matched to a gene: 14. The CDR3 has 15 residues.

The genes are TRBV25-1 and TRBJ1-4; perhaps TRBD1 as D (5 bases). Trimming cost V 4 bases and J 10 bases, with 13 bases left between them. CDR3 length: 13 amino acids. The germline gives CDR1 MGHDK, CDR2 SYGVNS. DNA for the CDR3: TGTGCCAGCAGTGCAGGGAAGGTTGGAAAACTGTTTTTT. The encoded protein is CASSAGKVGKLFF. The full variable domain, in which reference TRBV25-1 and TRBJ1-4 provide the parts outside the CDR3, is EADIYQTPRYLVIGTGKKITLECSQTMGHDKMYWYQQDPGMELHLIHYSYGVNSTEKGDLSSESTVSRIRTEHFPLTLESARPSHTSQYLCASSAGKVGKLFFGSGTQLSVL.

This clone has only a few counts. Here the CDR3 DNA reads TGCGCCAGCAGCCAGGGACTAGCGGGGTTCTACGAGCAGTACTTC. It translates to CASSQGLAGFYEQYF. The rearrangement joins TRBV4-1 to TRBJ2-7, with 13 positions matching TRBD2. The CDR3 extends over 15 amino acids. The germline V gene has CDR1 MGHRA and CDR2 YSYEKL. With V trimmed by 3 bases and J by 3 bases, 2 bases remained unmatched.

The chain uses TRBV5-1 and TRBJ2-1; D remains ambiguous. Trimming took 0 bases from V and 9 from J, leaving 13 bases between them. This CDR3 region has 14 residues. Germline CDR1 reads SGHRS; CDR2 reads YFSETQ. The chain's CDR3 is CASSLDSGMGEQFF. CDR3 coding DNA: TGCGCCAGCAGCTTGGACTCGGGTATGGGTGAGCAGTTCTTC.

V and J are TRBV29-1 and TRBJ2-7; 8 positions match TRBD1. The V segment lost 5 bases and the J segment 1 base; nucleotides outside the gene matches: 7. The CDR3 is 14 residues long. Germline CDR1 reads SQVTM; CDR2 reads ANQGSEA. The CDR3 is CSVWTGIHSYEQYF. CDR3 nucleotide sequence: TGCAGCGTTTGGACAGGGATTCATTCCTACGAGCAGTACTTC.

CDR3 loop: CASNLESNQPQHF. The CDR3 nucleotides read TGTGCCAGCAACTTAGAGAGCAATCAGCCCCAGCATTTT. The rearrangement joins TRBV6-5 to TRBJ1-5; no definite D call. The V end lost 7 bases, the J end lost 1 base, and 8 bases lay between the germline ends. Germline CDR1 is MNHEY and CDR2 is SVGAGI. The CDR3 runs to 13 residues.

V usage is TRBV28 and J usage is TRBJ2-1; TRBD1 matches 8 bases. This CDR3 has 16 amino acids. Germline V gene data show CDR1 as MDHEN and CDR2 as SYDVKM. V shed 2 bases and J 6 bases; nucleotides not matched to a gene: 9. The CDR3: CASSLGGQALRNEQFF. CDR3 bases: TGTGCCAGCAGTTTAGGGGGACAGGCGCTACGCAATGAGCAGTTCTTC.

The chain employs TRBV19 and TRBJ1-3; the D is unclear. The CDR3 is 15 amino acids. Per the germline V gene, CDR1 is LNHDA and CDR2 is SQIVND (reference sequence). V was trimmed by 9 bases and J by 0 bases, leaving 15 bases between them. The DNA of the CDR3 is TGTGCCAGCTCAGAGCGGCCCCTCTCTGGAAACACCATATATTTT. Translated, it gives CASSERPLSGNTIYF.

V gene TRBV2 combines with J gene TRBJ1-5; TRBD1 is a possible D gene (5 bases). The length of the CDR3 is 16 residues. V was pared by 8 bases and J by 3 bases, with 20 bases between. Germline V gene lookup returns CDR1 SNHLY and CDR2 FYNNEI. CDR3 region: CASRGVGRDSNQPQHF. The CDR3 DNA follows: TGTGCCAGCCGGGGGGTTGGCAGGGATTCCAATCAGCCCCAGCATTTT.

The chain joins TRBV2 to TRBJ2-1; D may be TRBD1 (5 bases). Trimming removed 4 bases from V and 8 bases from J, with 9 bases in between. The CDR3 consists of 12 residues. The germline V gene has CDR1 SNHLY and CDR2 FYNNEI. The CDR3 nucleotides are TGTGCCAGCAGTGGGGGCAGGGATGAGCAGTTCTTC. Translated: CASSGGRDEQFF.

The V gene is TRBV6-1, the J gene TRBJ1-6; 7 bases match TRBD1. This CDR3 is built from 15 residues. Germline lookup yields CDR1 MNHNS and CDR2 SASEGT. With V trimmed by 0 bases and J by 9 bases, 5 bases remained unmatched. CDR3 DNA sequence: TGTGCCAGCAGTGAAGCAAGACAGGGCGGTTCACCCCTCCACTTT. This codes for CASSEARQGGSPLHF.

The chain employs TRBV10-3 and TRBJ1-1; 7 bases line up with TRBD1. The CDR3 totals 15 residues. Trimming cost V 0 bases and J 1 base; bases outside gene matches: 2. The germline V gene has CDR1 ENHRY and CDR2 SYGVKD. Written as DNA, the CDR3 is TGTGCCATCAGTGAGTCAGGACAGGCGAACACTGAAGCTTTCTTT. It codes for CAISESGQANTEAFF.

CDR3 amino acids: CASSPGGGSSYEQYF. The CDR3 coding sequence is TGTGCCAGCAGCCCGGGAGGGGGGAGCTCCTACGAGCAGTACTTC. J is TRBJ2-7 and V is TRBV28; TRBD2 matches 8 bases. The CDR3 runs 15 residues. The V gene end was trimmed by 6 bases and the J gene end by 0 bases; junction bases not matched to a gene: 7. CDR1 is MDHEN, CDR2 SYDVKM, per germline.

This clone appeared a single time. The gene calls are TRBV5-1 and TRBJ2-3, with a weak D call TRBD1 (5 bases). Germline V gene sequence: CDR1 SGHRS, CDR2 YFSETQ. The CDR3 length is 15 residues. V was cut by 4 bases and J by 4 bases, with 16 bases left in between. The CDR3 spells CASSRWGGRPDTQYF. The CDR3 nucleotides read TGCGCCAGCAGCCGGTGGGGCGGAAGGCCAGATACGCAGTATTTT.

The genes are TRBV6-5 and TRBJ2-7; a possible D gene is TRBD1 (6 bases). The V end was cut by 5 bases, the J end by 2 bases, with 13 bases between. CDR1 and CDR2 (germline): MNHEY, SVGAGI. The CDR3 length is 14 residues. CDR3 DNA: TGTGCCAGCAGTCCGGGACAATCCACCTACGAGCAGTACTTC. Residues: CASSPGQSTYEQYF.

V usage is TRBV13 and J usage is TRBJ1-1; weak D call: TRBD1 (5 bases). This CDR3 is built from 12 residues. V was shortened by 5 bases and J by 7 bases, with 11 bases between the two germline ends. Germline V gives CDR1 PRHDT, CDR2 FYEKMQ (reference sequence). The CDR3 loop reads CASSPGGGEAFF. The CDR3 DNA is TGTGCCAGCAGCCCCGGGGGGGGTGAAGCTTTCTTT.

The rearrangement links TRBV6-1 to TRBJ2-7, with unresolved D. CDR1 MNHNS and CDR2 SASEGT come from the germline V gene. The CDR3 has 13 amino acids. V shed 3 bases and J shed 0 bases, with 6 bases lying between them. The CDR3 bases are TGTGCCAGCAGTGACGAGAGCTCCTACGAGCAGTACTTC. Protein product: CASSDESSYEQYF.